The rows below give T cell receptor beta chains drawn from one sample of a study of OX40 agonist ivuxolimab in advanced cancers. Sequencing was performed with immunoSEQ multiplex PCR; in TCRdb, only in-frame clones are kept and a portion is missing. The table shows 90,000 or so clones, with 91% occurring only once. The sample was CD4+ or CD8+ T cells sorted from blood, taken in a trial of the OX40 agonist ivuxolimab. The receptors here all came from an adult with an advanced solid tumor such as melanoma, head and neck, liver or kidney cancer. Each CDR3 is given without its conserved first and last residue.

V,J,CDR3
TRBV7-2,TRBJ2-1,ASSLAGTSSYNEQF
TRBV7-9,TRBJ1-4,ASSLGRLGGEKLF
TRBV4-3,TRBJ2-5,ASSSNGVGLETQY
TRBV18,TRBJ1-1,ASHSGRPEAF
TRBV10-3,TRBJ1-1,AVTGGAGMNTEAF
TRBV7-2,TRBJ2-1,ASRPGLAGGGEQF
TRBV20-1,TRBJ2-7,SATSTQY
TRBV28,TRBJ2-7,ASSLSVGEQY
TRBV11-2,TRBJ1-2,ASSLDERREYGYT
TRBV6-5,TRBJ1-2,ASSPAVGYGYT
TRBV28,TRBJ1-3,ASRSRRAGVGNTIY
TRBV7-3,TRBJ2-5,ASSQQGARETQY
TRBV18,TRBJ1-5,ASSPPSGADQPQH
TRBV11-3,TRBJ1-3,ASSSQLTGSGNTIY
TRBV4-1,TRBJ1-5,ASSQGPRVSNQPQH
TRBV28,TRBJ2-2,ASLGTNTGELF
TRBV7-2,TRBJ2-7,ASSLRYEQY
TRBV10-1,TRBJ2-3,ASSRSSGSVDTQY
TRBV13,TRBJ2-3,ASSPGTGGTDTQY
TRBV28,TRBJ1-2,ASSLSPGAPDGYT
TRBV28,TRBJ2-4,AKETIQY
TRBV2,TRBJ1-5,ASSEGRSNQPQH
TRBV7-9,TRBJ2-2,ASSPQGVSAGELF
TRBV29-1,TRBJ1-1,SVEAAQGVTEAF
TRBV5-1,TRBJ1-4,ASSLANTGATNEKLF
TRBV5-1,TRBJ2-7,ASSLAIAGDSEY
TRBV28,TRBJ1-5,ASRPGLGNQPQH
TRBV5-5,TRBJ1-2,ASSLVGDYGYT
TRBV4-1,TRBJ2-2,ASSPGHHGAGELF
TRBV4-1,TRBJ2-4,ASSQDRAGLAKNIQY
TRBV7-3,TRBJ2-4,ASSLSLRQENIQY
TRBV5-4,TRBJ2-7,ASSLVEGEQY
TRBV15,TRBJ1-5,ATSGGQGVYQPQH
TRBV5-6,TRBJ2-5,ASSYTGQGYQETQY
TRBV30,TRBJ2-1,AWSVRLAGIDEQF
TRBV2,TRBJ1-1,ASSEWGGGSTEAF
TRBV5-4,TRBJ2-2,ASSVAGTGGSGELF
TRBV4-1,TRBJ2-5,ASSQDEKIRETQY
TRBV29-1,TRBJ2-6,SVGDRGISGANVLT
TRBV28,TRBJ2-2,ATFRWAGELF
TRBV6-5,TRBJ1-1,ASRRGGRDTEAF
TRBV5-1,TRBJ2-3,ASSLDRAITDTQY
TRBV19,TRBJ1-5,ASSWTGGGNQPQH
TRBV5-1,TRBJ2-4,ASSPGEAKNIQY
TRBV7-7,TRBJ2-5,ASSLGLGRETQY
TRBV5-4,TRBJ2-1,ASSLGGTPNEQF
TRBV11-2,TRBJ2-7,ASSFSAFYEQY
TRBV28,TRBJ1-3,ASRQGQGGNTIY
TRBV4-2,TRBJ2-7,ASSQFSGRSYEQY
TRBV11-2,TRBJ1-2,ASSSINYGYT
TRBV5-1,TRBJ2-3,ASSLAASGRAVPDTQY
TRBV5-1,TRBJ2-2,ASSLVGGVMAPAGELF
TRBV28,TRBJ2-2,ASSSPSNTGELF
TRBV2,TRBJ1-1,ASRGLPNTEAF
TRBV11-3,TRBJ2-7,ASSPSSLGRQRGYEQY
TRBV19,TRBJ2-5,ASSMALAGFETQY
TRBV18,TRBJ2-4,ASSPPTGTDSKNIQY
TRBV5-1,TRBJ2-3,ASSPPGLDSTDTQY
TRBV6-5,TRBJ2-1,ASKRDSSYNEQF